This entry describes one T cell receptor (beta chain). The antigen remains unidentified. The method was immunoSEQ multiplex PCR; TCRdb's version includes in-frame clones alone and lacks a portion of them. The table includes under 200,000 clones, roughly three quarters detected once. These data come from a study of cytomegalovirus exposure and HLA in healthy donors. Study as a whole: The 120 validation repertoires matched the 666 first-cohort repertoires in platform, a later analysis reported.

It was the approximately 110-subject validation cohort, separate from the approximately 670-subject first cohort, to which the donors belonged. Findings and caveats of the study: Reports indicated that the classifier achieved high specificity and sensitivity in diagnosing cytomegalovirus status. The tendency of first-cohort TCR clusters to co-occur in the 120 or so validation repertoires was identified by a subsequent analysis.

This CDR3 is 12 amino acids long. The V gene's germline CDR1 is LNHNV and CDR2 YYDKDF (reference sequence). Trimming cost V 3 bases and J 6 bases, with 9 bases left between them. The receptor was isolated from a woman younger than 45 in good health and CMV-seronegative. Material: PBMCs. V usage is TRBV15 and J usage is TRBJ2-7; D is undetermined. CDR3 in DNA: TGTGCCACCAGCAGCGGTGAGTTCGAGCAGTACTTC. Its protein is CATSSGEFEQYF.